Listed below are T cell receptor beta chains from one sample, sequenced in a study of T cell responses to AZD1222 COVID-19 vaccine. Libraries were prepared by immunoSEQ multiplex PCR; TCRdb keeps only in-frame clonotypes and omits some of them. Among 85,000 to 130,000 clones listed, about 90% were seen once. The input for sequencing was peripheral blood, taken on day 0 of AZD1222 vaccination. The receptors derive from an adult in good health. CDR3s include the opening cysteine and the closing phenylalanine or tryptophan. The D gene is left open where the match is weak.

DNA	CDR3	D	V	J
TGTGCCAGCAGGGGGGACAGGGGCCGCGGCGGGGAGCTGTTTTTT	CASRGDRGRGGELFF	TRBD1	TRBV27	TRBJ2-2
TGCGCCAGCAGCCCCCAGATGGAGCGGAATGAGCAGTTCTTC	CASSPQMERNEQFF	NA	TRBV4-3	TRBJ2-1
TGTGCCAGCTCACCACCGGACAGGCAGAACACTGAAGCTTTCTTT	CASSPPDRQNTEAFF	TRBD1	TRBV18	TRBJ1-1
TGCGCCAGCAGCCGTACAGGGGGCGATGATACGCAGTATTTT	CASSRTGGDDTQYF	TRBD1	TRBV5-1	TRBJ2-3
TGTGCCAGCCAACCGAGCTCCTACGAGCAGTACTTC	CASQPSSYEQYF	NA	TRBV6-5	TRBJ2-7
TGTGCCAGCAGTTTATCAGGAGGGAGCAATCAGCCCCAGCATTTT	CASSLSGGSNQPQHF	NA	TRBV27	TRBJ1-5
TGTGCCAGCAGCTCAGCTAGGCTAGCGGGAGGAGTTGAGCAGTTCTTC	CASSSARLAGGVEQFF	TRBD2	TRBV11-1	TRBJ2-1
TGTGCCAGCAGCCTGGGGACAGCAACTAATGAAAAACTGTTTTTT	CASSLGTATNEKLFF	TRBD1	TRBV7-2	TRBJ1-4
TGCGCCAGCAGCCCCCACGGACTAGCGGCCTTGAACACCGGGGAGCTGTTTTTT	CASSPHGLAALNTGELFF	TRBD2	TRBV5-1	TRBJ2-2
TGTGCCAGCAGCCCCGGGACAGGGACCTCACATACGCAGTATTTT	CASSPGTGTSHTQYF	TRBD1	TRBV3-1/TRBV3-2	TRBJ2-3
TGTGCCAGCAGGTGGATGAACACTGAAGCTTTCTTT	CASRWMNTEAFF	NA	TRBV6-6	TRBJ1-1
TGTGCCAACCAGAAGAGCCATGAAAAACTGTTTTTT	CANQKSHEKLFF	NA	TRBV6-5	TRBJ1-4